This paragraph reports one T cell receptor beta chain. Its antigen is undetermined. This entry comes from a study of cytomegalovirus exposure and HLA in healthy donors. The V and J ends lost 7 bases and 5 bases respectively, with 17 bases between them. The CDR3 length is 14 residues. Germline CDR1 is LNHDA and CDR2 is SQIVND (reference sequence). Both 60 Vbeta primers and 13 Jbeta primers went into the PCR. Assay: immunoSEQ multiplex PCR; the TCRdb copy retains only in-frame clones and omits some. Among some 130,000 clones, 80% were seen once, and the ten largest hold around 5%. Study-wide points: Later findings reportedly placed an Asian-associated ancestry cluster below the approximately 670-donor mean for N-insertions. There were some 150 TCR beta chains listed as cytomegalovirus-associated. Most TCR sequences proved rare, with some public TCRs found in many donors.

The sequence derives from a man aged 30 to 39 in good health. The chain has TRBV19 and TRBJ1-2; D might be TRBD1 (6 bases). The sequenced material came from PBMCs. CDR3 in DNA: TGTGCCAGTAACCAACAGGGAAGATCTTATGGCTACACCTTC. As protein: CASNQQGRSYGYTF.